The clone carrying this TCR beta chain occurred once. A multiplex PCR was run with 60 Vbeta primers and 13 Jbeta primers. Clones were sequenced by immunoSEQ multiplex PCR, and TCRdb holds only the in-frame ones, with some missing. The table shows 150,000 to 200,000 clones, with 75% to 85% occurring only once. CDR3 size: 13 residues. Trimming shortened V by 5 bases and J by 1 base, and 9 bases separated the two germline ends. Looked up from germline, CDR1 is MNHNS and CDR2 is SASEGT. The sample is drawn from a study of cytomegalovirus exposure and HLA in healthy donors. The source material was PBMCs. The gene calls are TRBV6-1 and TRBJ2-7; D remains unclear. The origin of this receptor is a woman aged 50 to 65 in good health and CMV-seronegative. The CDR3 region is CASSRAESYEQYF. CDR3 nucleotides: TGTGCCAGCAGTCGTGCGGAGTCCTACGAGCAGTACTTC.